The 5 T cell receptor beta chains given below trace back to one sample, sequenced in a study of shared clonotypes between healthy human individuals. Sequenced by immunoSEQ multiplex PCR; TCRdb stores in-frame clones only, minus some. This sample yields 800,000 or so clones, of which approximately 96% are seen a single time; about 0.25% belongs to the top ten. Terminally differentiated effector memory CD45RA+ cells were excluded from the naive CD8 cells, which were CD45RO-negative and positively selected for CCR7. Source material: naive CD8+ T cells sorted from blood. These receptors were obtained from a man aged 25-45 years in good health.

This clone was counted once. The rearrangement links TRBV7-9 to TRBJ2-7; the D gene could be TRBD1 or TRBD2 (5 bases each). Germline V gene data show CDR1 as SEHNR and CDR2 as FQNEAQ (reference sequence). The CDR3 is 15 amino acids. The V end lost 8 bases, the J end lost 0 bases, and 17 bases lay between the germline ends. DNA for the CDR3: TGTGCCAGCTCCGGAACTAGGGGAAGCTCCTACGAGCAGTACTTC. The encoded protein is CASSGTRGSSYEQYF.

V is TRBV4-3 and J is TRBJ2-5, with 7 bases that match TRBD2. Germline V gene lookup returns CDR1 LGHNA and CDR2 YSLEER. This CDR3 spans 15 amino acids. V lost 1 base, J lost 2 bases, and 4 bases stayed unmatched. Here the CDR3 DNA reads TGCGCCAGCAGCCAAGGGCTCGGGGGGCAAGAGACCCAGTACTTC. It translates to CASSQGLGGQETQYF.

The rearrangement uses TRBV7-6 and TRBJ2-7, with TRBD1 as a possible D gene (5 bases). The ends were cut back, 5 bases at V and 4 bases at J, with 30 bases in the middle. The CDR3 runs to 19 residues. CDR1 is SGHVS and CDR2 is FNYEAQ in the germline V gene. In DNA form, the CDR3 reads TGTGCCAGCAGCCCTGAGTCGGAAGCCGCCAATTTAGGGGATTACGAGCAGTACTTC. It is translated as CASSPESEAANLGDYEQYF.

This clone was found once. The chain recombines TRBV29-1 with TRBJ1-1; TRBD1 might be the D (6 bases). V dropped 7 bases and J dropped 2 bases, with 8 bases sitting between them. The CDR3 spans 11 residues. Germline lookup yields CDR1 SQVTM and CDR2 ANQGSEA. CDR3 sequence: CSGGGNTEAFF. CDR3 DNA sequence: TGCAGCGGCGGGGGCAACACTGAAGCTTTCTTT.

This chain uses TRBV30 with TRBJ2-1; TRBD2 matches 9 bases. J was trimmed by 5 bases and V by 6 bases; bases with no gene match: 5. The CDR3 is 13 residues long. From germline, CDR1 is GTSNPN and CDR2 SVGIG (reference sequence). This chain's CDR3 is CACYSGGNNEQFF. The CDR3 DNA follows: TGTGCCTGTTATAGCGGGGGAAACAATGAGCAGTTCTTC.